This T cell receptor (beta chain) derives from a study of shared T cell receptors in the human thymus. The germline gives CDR1 SEHNR, CDR2 FQNEAQ (reference sequence). The CDR3 contains 17 residues. The junction had 6 bases not matched to a gene; V was cut back by 1 base and J by 5 bases. Here immunoSEQ multiplex PCR was the method, and the copy in TCRdb shows in-frame clones only, minus some. The sample holds approximately 660,000 clones, around 87% seen once. These data are also associated with another study on human thymus T cells. As reported in that work: The people who donated were healthy Finnish babies having corrective surgery for congenital heart defects. Thymic resections from corrective heart surgery supplied the tissue. Among thymic and blood repertoires, usage of V and J genes appeared biased. Related work found strong thymic repertoire overlap between unrelated individuals.

This sequence originates from a boy under two years old with a congenital heart defect. Input material: thymocytes. V is TRBV7-9 and J is TRBJ1-5; 12 bases match TRBD1. The CDR3 sequence is CASSLGGQGARDQPQHF. The CDR3, as DNA: TGTGCCAGCAGCTTAGGGGGACAGGGGGCAAGAGATCAGCCCCAGCATTTT.